The clone carrying this T cell receptor beta chain came up a few times. Its target is unknown. These data belong to a study of cytomegalovirus exposure and HLA in healthy donors. About the research overall: Out of approximately 170 million T cells, an earlier analysis found around 120 million unique TCR beta sequences in total. Across 300 to 400 genotyped donors, approximately 81% landed in the Caucasian-associated ancestry cluster.

60 Vbeta and 13 Jbeta primers were used in PCR. Sequencing used immunoSEQ multiplex PCR; TCRdb keeps in-frame clones, though not all of them. The sample lists 100,000 to 150,000 clones; approximately 83% were seen once. Study findings and constraints: There were a few CMV-associated chains whose specificity for CMV antigens was confirmed in vitro.

There were likely unrecorded immune exposures, though donors were nominally healthy when sampled. V lost 5 bases, J lost 7 bases, and 19 bases stayed unmatched. CDR3 size: 18 residues. Germline V gives CDR1 SGHTA, CDR2 FQGNSA. The source of this sequence is a middle-aged woman in good health and CMV-seropositive. This chain uses TRBV7-2 with TRBJ2-5, with 10 bases that match TRBD2. The sequenced sample was PBMCs. The CDR3 is CASSRRLAGDLADATQYF. The CDR3 region has the DNA TGTGCCAGCAGCCGGAGACTAGCGGGCGACCTCGCAGATGCGACCCAGTACTTC.